One sample yielded the 29 T cell receptor beta chains listed below, sequenced in a study of shared clonotypes between healthy human individuals. Sequencing was performed with immunoSEQ multiplex PCR; in TCRdb, only in-frame clones are kept and a portion is missing. The sample has 2,100,000 or so clones, 90% to 97% seen once; the top ten hold roughly 0.13%. Input material: naive CD4+ T cells sorted from blood. Subset specified: CD45RA+ positively selected. These receptors were taken from a man younger than 35 in good health.

With respect to this clone: This CDR3 is also generated by other DNA sequences in the sample. The chain recombines TRBV5-1 with TRBJ2-3; D is unresolved. Germline CDR1 reads SGHRS; CDR2 reads YFSETQ. This CDR3 is 12 amino acids long. V was pared by 1 base and J by 6 bases, with 6 bases between. CDR3 sequence reads: CASSLFSDTQYF. The CDR3 DNA reads TGCGCCAGCAGCTTGTTTTCGGATACGCAGTATTTT.

The chain links TRBV5-4 to TRBJ2-3, with TRBD2 as a possible D gene (6 bases). This CDR3 has 17 residues. V lost 4 bases to trimming and J lost 2 bases, with 20 bases between them. The germline gives CDR1 SGHNT, CDR2 YYREEE (reference sequence). The CDR3 DNA follows: TGTGCCAGCAGCCAAATGGCCCTTTTAGCGGCCACAGATACGCAGTATTTT. Translating it yields CASSQMALLAATDTQYF.

The rearrangement links TRBV5-4 to TRBJ1-6, with D perhaps matching TRBD1 (5 bases). CDR3 length: 15 residues. Trimming stripped 0 bases from V and 8 bases from J, with 12 bases between. CDR1 is SGHNT and CDR2 is YYREEE in the germline V gene (reference sequence). CDR3 loop: CASSLARGRDSPLHF. The CDR3 bases are TGTGCCAGCAGCTTGGCGCGGGGGAGGGATTCACCCCTCCACTTT.

The chain couples TRBV19 to TRBJ2-3, with TRBD1 identical over 12 bases. V was pared by 11 bases and J by 6 bases, with 9 bases of the junction left unmatched. CDR1 is LNHDA and CDR2 is SQIVND in the germline V gene (reference sequence). The length of the CDR3 is 14 residues. The CDR3 here is CAVSRDRGLDTQYF. The DNA for the CDR3 is TGTGCCGTCTCCCGGGACAGGGGGCTTGATACGCAGTATTTT.

This clone was counted once. This rearrangement joins TRBV30 to TRBJ2-3; TRBD2 agrees at 7 bases. The CDR3 has 13 amino acids. Germline lookup yields CDR1 GTSNPN and CDR2 SVGIG (reference sequence). Germline trimming cut 4 bases from V and 7 bases from J; bases unmatched to any gene: 8. CDR3 protein: CAWMTSPRHTQYF. The CDR3 nucleotides read TGTGCCTGGATGACTAGCCCCAGACATACGCAGTATTTT.

The rearrangement uses TRBV7-2 and TRBJ1-1; D is uncertain. The CDR3 loop spans 14 amino acids. The germline CDR1 and CDR2 sequences are SGHTA and FQGNSA. V lost 1 base, J lost 4 bases, and 10 bases lay in between. For the CDR3, the DNA is TGTGCCAGCAGCTTAGGGCGTGTGGTCACTGAAGCTTTCTTT. It translates to CASSLGRVVTEAFF.

J is TRBJ2-5 and V is TRBV5-1, with TRBD2 matching 7 bases. This CDR3 contains 15 residues. The germline V gene has CDR1 SGHRS and CDR2 YFSETQ. With V trimmed by 0 bases and J by 5 bases, 7 bases remained unmatched. CDR3 nucleotides: TGCGCCAGCAGCTTGGTGGGGAGGGCCGAGGAGACCCAGTACTTC. Amino acid sequence: CASSLVGRAEETQYF.

The J gene is TRBJ1-5, the V gene TRBV6-1; D gene uncertain. Germline CDR1 reads MNHNS; CDR2 reads SASEGT. This CDR3 is built from 15 residues. Deletions cut 10 bases from V and 1 base from J, with 17 bases between. In DNA form, the CDR3 reads TGTGCCACCCAAGATCACGGAGGGAGCAATCAGCCCCAGCATTTT. Translation: CATQDHGGSNQPQHF.

V is TRBV7-6 and J is TRBJ2-5; tentatively, D is TRBD1 (6 bases). There are 14 residues in the CDR3. Trimming stripped 4 bases from V and 5 bases from J, with 14 bases between. Germline values: CDR1 SGHVS, CDR2 FNYEAQ. CDR3 bases: TGTGCCAGCAGCTCCCACAGGGTTGGGGAGACCCAGTACTTC. Its protein product is CASSSHRVGETQYF. Full variable domain (remainder filled in from reference TRBV7-6 and TRBJ2-5): GAGVSQSPRYKVTKRGQDVALRCDPISGHVSLYWYRQALGQGPEFLTYFNYEAQQDKSGLPNDRFSAERPEGSISTLTIQRTEQRDSAMYRCASSSHRVGETQYFGPGTRLLVL.

The chain links TRBV6-5 to TRBJ2-7; TRBD2 aligns across 12 bases. J gave up 4 bases and V 4 bases, and 8 bases lay outside the gene matches. The CDR3 covers 16 residues. The germline V gene has CDR1 MNHEY and CDR2 SVGAGI. The CDR3 sequence: CASSSTGLAGLYEQYF. The CDR3 DNA follows: TGTGCCAGCAGTTCCACCGGACTAGCGGGGCTATACGAGCAGTACTTC.

V usage is TRBV6-1 and J usage is TRBJ2-7; no clear D gene. The CDR3 consists of 12 residues. Germline CDR1 MNHNS, CDR2 SASEGT. V lost 2 bases, J lost 6 bases, and 8 bases lay in between. This CDR3 reads CASSESPAEQYF. Written as DNA, the CDR3 is TGTGCCAGCAGTGAATCCCCGGCCGAGCAGTACTTC.

The gene calls are TRBV6-1 and TRBJ2-7; a weak D match, TRBD1 (6 bases). Trimming took 5 bases from V and 1 from J, leaving 12 bases between them. The length of the CDR3 is 14 residues. Germline V gene sequence: CDR1 MNHNS, CDR2 SASEGT. CDR3 amino acids: CASSSRDTSYEQYF. CDR3 DNA sequence: TGTGCCAGCAGTTCCCGGGACACTTCCTACGAGCAGTACTTC.

This clone was detected only once. The same CDR3 also results from other DNA sequences found in this sample. The rearrangement joins TRBV2 to TRBJ2-5, with TRBD1 identical over 7 bases. CDR1 is SNHLY, CDR2 FYNNEI, per germline. The CDR3 is made up of 13 amino acids. V shed 6 bases, J shed 1 base, and the junction held 2 bases outside the gene matches. CDR3 protein: CASRGTVQETQYF. The CDR3 DNA sequence: TGTGCCAGCAGGGGGACAGTCCAAGAGACCCAGTACTTC.

This chain joins TRBV14 and TRBJ1-6; D is undetermined. Germline-derived CDR1 and CDR2 are SGHDN and FVKESK. The CDR3 extends over 14 amino acids. V was clipped by 4 bases and J by 10 bases, with 14 bases between them. The CDR3 coding sequence is TGTGCCAGCAGCCCCCAAACTGTAGAATCACCCCTCCACTTT. This codes for CASSPQTVESPLHF.

V gene TRBV6-5 combines with J gene TRBJ2-7; the D gene is possibly TRBD1 (5 bases). The CDR3 is made up of 11 amino acids. Trimming left V 7 bases short and J 3 bases short, with 7 bases between. CDR1 is MNHEY and CDR2 is SVGAGI in the germline V gene. The chain's CDR3 is CASNRFYEQYF. In DNA, the CDR3 is TGTGCCAGCAACAGGTTCTACGAGCAGTACTTC.

This sequence joins TRBV10-3 and TRBJ1-4, with TRBD1 matching over 7 bases. Germline CDR1 reads ENHRY; CDR2 reads SYGVKD. The CDR3 consists of 15 residues. V trimming: 0 bases; J trimming: 6 bases; junction bases outside the gene matches: 4. In DNA, the CDR3 is TGTGCCATCAGTGAGTCCCGACAGGGAGATGAAAAACTGTTTTTT. It translates to CAISESRQGDEKLFF.

This chain connects TRBV6-1 to TRBJ1-3; D is unclear. The CDR3 is 15 amino acids. CDR1 and CDR2 from the germline V gene are MNHNS and SASEGT. The germline V and J ends were trimmed by 4 bases and 0 bases, with 10 bases remaining between them. This CDR3 reads CASSAASSSGNTIYF. The CDR3 nucleotides are TGTGCCAGCAGTGCAGCTAGCTCCTCTGGAAACACCATATATTTT.

Remarks on this clone: The same CDR3 arises from other DNA sequences in this sample as well. V is TRBV29-1 and J is TRBJ2-3, with 8 bases that match TRBD1. V was pared by 6 bases and J by 1 base, with 3 bases of the junction left unmatched. CDR1 and CDR2 (germline): SQVTM, ANQGSEA. The CDR3 is 13 amino acids. The CDR3 sequence: CSVGTGGTDTQYF. The CDR3 coding sequence is TGCAGCGTAGGGACAGGCGGCACAGATACGCAGTATTTT.

The chain recombines TRBV11-3 with TRBJ2-1, with D possibly being TRBD2 (5 bases). The germline V and J ends were trimmed by 1 base and 7 bases, with 17 bases remaining between them. This CDR3 spans 16 amino acids. Germline CDR1 is SGHNT and CDR2 is YENEEA. CDR3 region: CASSLVNSGGGNEQFF. As DNA, the CDR3 is TGTGCCAGCAGCTTAGTGAACAGCGGAGGCGGGAATGAGCAGTTCTTC.

This clone turned up a few times. The V and J genes are TRBV2 and TRBJ2-1; D gene uncertain. Trimming removed 6 bases at V and 0 bases at J, with 12 bases between. This CDR3 is 15 amino acids long. The germline V gene encodes CDR1 SNHLY and CDR2 FYNNEI. CDR3 DNA: TGTGCCAGCAGGAAAACGGATAGCTCCTACAATGAGCAGTTCTTC. Its translation is CASRKTDSSYNEQFF.

About this clone itself: The sample carries other DNA sequences with the same CDR3. The chain employs TRBV7-9 and TRBJ2-3, with a possible D match to TRBD2 (5 bases). The CDR3 totals 14 residues. CDR1 SEHNR and CDR2 FQNEAQ come from the germline V gene (reference sequence). Trimming removed 1 base from V and 2 bases from J, with 7 bases in between. DNA for the CDR3: TGTGCCAGCAGCTTAGACCGGGACACAGATACGCAGTATTTT. This gives the protein CASSLDRDTDTQYF. Looking up the rest from reference TRBV7-9 and TRBJ2-3 gives the full variable domain: DTGVSQNPRHKITKRGQNVTFRCDPISEHNRLYWYRQTLGQGPEFLTYFQNEAQLEKSRLLSDRFSAERPKGSFSTLEIQRTEQGDSAMYLCASSLDRDTDTQYFGPGTRLTVL.

The V gene is TRBV6-5, the J gene TRBJ2-5, with no clear D. The CDR3 is 12 residues long. Germline V gene lookup returns CDR1 MNHEY and CDR2 SVGAGI. V shed 0 bases and J shed 10 bases, with 9 bases lying between them. The CDR3 here is CASSYSLEVQYF. CDR3 coding DNA: TGTGCCAGCAGTTACTCCCTAGAGGTCCAGTACTTC.

The DNA for the CDR3 is TGTGCCAGTAGTGTACAGGCCGTAGCCAAAAACATTCAGTACTTC. It specifies CASSVQAVAKNIQYF. This rearrangement joins TRBV19 to TRBJ2-4; D possibly corresponds to TRBD1 (5 bases). This CDR3 spans 15 amino acids. The germline V and J ends were trimmed by 5 bases and 0 bases, with 11 bases remaining between them. Per germline, CDR1 LNHDA and CDR2 SQIVND (reference sequence).

The chain links TRBV27 to TRBJ2-6, with D unclear. The V and J ends lost 3 bases and 0 bases respectively, with 6 bases between them. Germline-derived CDR1 and CDR2 are MNHEY and SMNVEV (reference sequence). The CDR3 runs 15 residues. This CDR3 is CASSFFSSGANVLTF. The CDR3 region has the DNA TGTGCCAGCAGTTTCTTTAGCTCTGGGGCCAACGTCCTGACTTTC.

The DNA of the CDR3 is TGCGCCAGCAGACAGACAGGGACTGGGGCCAACGTCCTGACTTTC. Protein product: CASRQTGTGANVLTF. The chain employs TRBV5-1 and TRBJ2-6, with 7 bases that match TRBD1. The V segment lost 5 bases and the J segment 2 bases; nucleotides outside the gene matches: 4. The CDR3 sequence is 15 residues long. Germline lookup yields CDR1 SGHRS and CDR2 YFSETQ.

This sequence joins TRBV5-1 and TRBJ2-7, with D unresolved. The CDR3 length is 14 residues. V dropped 3 bases and J dropped 0 bases, with 10 bases sitting between them. Germline CDR1 SGHRS, CDR2 YFSETQ. CDR3 in DNA: TGCGCCAGCAGCTCTCAAATGAGCTCCTACGAGCAGTACTTC. It codes for CASSSQMSSYEQYF.

This chain links TRBV5-8 with TRBJ1-6, with D possibly TRBD1 on 6 matching bases. The length of the CDR3 is 15 residues. CDR1 is SGHTS, CDR2 YDEGEE, per germline. V dropped 5 bases and J dropped 1 base, with 10 bases sitting between them. The DNA for the CDR3 is TGTGCCAGCAGGCAAGGGGGGTCCTATAATTCACCCCTCCACTTT. Amino acids: CASRQGGSYNSPLHF.

The gene calls are TRBV28 and TRBJ1-1; no firm D call. The CDR3 covers 12 residues. V shed 5 bases and J shed 8 bases, with 12 bases lying between them. Germline V gene sequence: CDR1 MDHEN, CDR2 SYDVKM. Here the CDR3 DNA reads TGTGCCAGCAGTCCCCCGGCGGGGGAAGCTTTCTTT. It translates to CASSPPAGEAFF.

The V gene is TRBV19, the J gene TRBJ2-7; TRBD2 matches 12 bases. CDR3 length equals 17 residues. Germline assignment: CDR1 LNHDA and CDR2 SQIVND (reference sequence). V dropped 3 bases and J dropped 0; count of bases not matched to a gene: 6. CDR3 sequence: CASSMGRTSGTSYEQYF. CDR3 in DNA: TGTGCCAGTAGTATGGGGAGGACTAGCGGGACCTCCTACGAGCAGTACTTC.